The 26 T cell receptor beta chains reported below all come from one sample, sequenced in a study of siplizumab effects on memory and regulatory T cells. TCRdb keeps only in-frame clones here, not all; method: immunoSEQ multiplex PCR. Among tens of thousands of clones listed, about 89% were seen once. The sequenced sample consisted of CD8+ T cells sorted from blood. The receptor set was obtained from a human donor in good health.

The chain is built from TRBV5-5 and TRBJ1-3, with D maybe TRBD1 (5 bases). CDR3 length: 15 amino acids. V lost 4 bases to trimming and J lost 0 bases, with 11 bases between them. Germline lookup yields CDR1 SGHKS and CDR2 YYEKEE (reference sequence). CDR3 amino acids: CASSGDGNSGNTIYF. CDR3 DNA: TGTGCCAGCAGCGGGGACGGCAACTCTGGAAACACCATATATTTT. The entire variable domain, with the rest obtained from reference TRBV5-5 and TRBJ1-3, is as follows: DAGVTQSPTHLIKTRGQQVTLRCSPISGHKSVSWYQQVLGQGPQFIFQYYEKEERGRGNFPDRFSARQFPNYSSELNVNALLLGDSALYLCASSGDGNSGNTIYFGEGSWLTVV.

V and J are TRBV11-2 and TRBJ2-5, with 7 positions matching TRBD1. This CDR3 region has 16 residues. CDR1 and CDR2 (germline): SGHAT, FQNNGV. V was pared by 2 bases and J by 2 bases, with 8 bases of the junction left unmatched. For the CDR3, the DNA is TGTGCCAGCAGCTTAAGTCTCAGGGGGAATCAAGAGACCCAGTACTTC. It encodes CASSLSLRGNQETQYF.

Comments on this clone: Other DNA sequences in the same sample also yield this CDR3. The CDR3 loop is CASSLSGGGNEQFF. CDR3 sequence (DNA): TGTGCCAGCAGTTTATCCGGCGGGGGTAATGAGCAGTTCTTC. V gene TRBV27 combines with J gene TRBJ2-1; TRBD2 aligns across 7 bases. Germline loops: CDR1 MNHEY, CDR2 SMNVEV (reference sequence). The CDR3 sequence is 14 residues long. V lost 0 bases and J lost 7; bases outside the gene matches: 3.

This clone was seen only a few times. The chain combines TRBV2 with TRBJ1-1; the D gene is possibly TRBD1 (5 bases). The germline V gene encodes CDR1 SNHLY and CDR2 FYNNEI. Trimming removed 3 bases at V and 3 bases at J, with 5 bases between. The CDR3 runs 12 residues. CDR3 region: CASSETDTEAFF. The CDR3 nucleotides are TGTGCCAGCAGTGAGACAGACACTGAAGCTTTCTTT.

J is TRBJ2-5 and V is TRBV10-3; 7 nucleotides align to TRBD2. Per the germline V gene, CDR1 is ENHRY and CDR2 is SYGVKD. Trimming at V came to 10 bases and at J to 7 bases, leaving 15 bases not matched to a gene. This CDR3 is 14 amino acids long. Here the CDR3 DNA reads TGTGCCACCCAGGCGAGCGGGGCGTCCGGGACCCAGTACTTC. It is translated as CATQASGASGTQYF.

This chain uses TRBV27 with TRBJ2-5, with 9 positions matching TRBD2. The germline V gene has CDR1 MNHEY and CDR2 SMNVEV (reference sequence). This CDR3 is 16 amino acids long. After removal of 5 bases from V and 3 bases from J, the junction contained 10 bases not matched to a gene. The CDR3 region has the DNA TGTGCCAGCAGTAGGAGTAGCGGGAGTGGTAAAGAGACCCAGTACTTC. It codes for CASSRSSGSGKETQYF.

Only one count was recorded for this clone. V usage is TRBV10-3 and J usage is TRBJ2-2; 9 bases are shared with TRBD1. The CDR3 is 18 residues long. Per germline, CDR1 ENHRY and CDR2 SYGVKD. The junction had 11 bases not matched to a gene; V was cut back by 3 bases and J by 3 bases. CDR3 amino acids: CAISESLGDRVDTGELFF. CDR3 in DNA: TGTGCCATCAGTGAATCCCTGGGGGACAGGGTCGACACCGGGGAGCTGTTTTTT.

The chain recombines TRBV2 with TRBJ2-7; a possible D gene is TRBD1 (5 bases). V lost 6 bases and J lost 3, with 9 bases in between. The CDR3 covers 12 residues. From germline, CDR1 is SNHLY and CDR2 FYNNEI. Here the CDR3 DNA reads TGTGCCAGCAGGTCGACAGTCTACGAGCAGTACTTC. Amino acid sequence: CASRSTVYEQYF.

With regard to this clone: The junction departs from the called germline gene at one end, perhaps through a read error. The rearrangement joins TRBV4-1 to TRBJ1-5; 8 positions agree with TRBD1. The germline V gene has CDR1 MGHRA and CDR2 YSYEKL. CDR3 length: 15 amino acids. The CDR3 DNA reads TGCGCCAGCAGTCAAGACAGGGGTAGCAATCAGCCCCAGCATTTT. It is translated as CASSQDRGSNQPQHF.

This chain joins TRBV4-1 and TRBJ2-3; tentatively, D is TRBD1 or TRBD2 (5 bases each). Germline V gene sequence: CDR1 MGHRA, CDR2 YSYEKL. The CDR3 runs to 13 residues. Trimming cost V 2 bases and J 4 bases, with 7 bases left between them. The CDR3 DNA reads as TGCGCCAGCAGCCAACTGGGGGCAGATACGCAGTATTTT. It translates to CASSQLGADTQYF.

This rearrangement joins TRBV10-3 to TRBJ2-2; D tentatively reads TRBD1 or TRBD2 (5 bases each). The CDR3 extends over 15 amino acids. Trimming cost V 5 bases and J 8 bases, with 18 bases left between them. Per germline, CDR1 ENHRY and CDR2 SYGVKD. The CDR3 nucleotides read TGTGCCATCAGTCGAACCGGGACCGGGGAGGGGGAGCTGTTTTTT. Translated: CAISRTGTGEGELFF.

V gene TRBV11-2 combines with J gene TRBJ1-1; D ambiguous. CDR1 is SGHAT and CDR2 is FQNNGV in the germline V gene. V lost 4 bases to trimming and J lost 5 bases, with 17 bases between them. This CDR3 comprises 15 residues. The DNA of the CDR3 is TGTGCCAGCAGCTCCAACCCGGGTCCTTTTACTGAAGCTTTCTTT. Its protein is CASSSNPGPFTEAFF.

Details on this clone: Sequence at one end of the junction differs from germline and may be a read error. This chain links TRBV7-7 with TRBJ2-7, with 8 bases aligning to TRBD1. The CDR3 totals 18 residues. Per germline, CDR1 SSHAT and CDR2 FNYEAQ (reference sequence). CDR3 DNA sequence: TGTGCTAGCAGCTTAGTAGGAATCGGGACAGGATATTTATACGAGCAGTACTTC. Translated, it gives CASSLVGIGTGYLYEQYF. The complete variable domain, with remaining parts taken from reference TRBV7-7 and TRBJ2-7, reads GAGVSQSPRYKVTKRGQDVTLRCDPISSHATLYWYQQALGQGPEFLTYFNYEAQPDKSGLPSDRFSAERPEGSISTLTIQRTEQRDSAMYRCASSLVGIGTGYLYEQYFGPGTRLTVT.

The chain carries TRBV29-1 and TRBJ1-1, with D possibly being TRBD1 (5 bases). The V end lost 6 bases, the J end lost 4 bases, and 15 bases lay between the germline ends. CDR3 length equals 13 residues. Per germline, CDR1 SQVTM and CDR2 ANQGSEA. In nucleotides, the CDR3 is TGCAGCGTAACGCCGGGGACGATCACTGAAGCTTTCTTT. Translation: CSVTPGTITEAFF. The full variable domain, its missing parts supplied by reference TRBV29-1 and TRBJ1-1, is SAVISQKPSRDICQRGTSLTIQCQVDSQVTMMFWYRQQPGQSLTLIATANQGSEATYESGFVIDKFPISRPNLTFSTLTVSNMSPEDSSIYLCSVTPGTITEAFFGQGTRLTVV.

This sequence joins TRBV19 and TRBJ1-2; TRBD1 is a possible D gene (5 bases). Germline lookup yields CDR1 LNHDA and CDR2 SQIVND (reference sequence). The CDR3 is 10 residues long. The V and J ends lost 7 bases and 6 bases respectively, with 6 bases between them. The CDR3 sequence is CASMGDGYTF. DNA for the CDR3: TGTGCCAGTATGGGGGATGGCTACACCTTC.

V and J are TRBV19 and TRBJ1-5; possible D gene TRBD1, 5 bases. This CDR3 has 14 residues. V was cut by 3 bases and J by 0 bases, with 6 bases left in between. Germline assignment: CDR1 LNHDA and CDR2 SQIVND (reference sequence). The CDR3 sequence is CASSMGRSNQPQHF. CDR3 coding DNA: TGTGCCAGTAGTATGGGGCGTAGCAATCAGCCCCAGCATTTT.

This chain uses TRBV7-2 with TRBJ2-2, with D hard to call. This CDR3 has 16 residues. CDR1 and CDR2 from the germline V gene are SGHTA and FQGNSA. The germline V and J ends were trimmed by 5 bases and 13 bases, with 26 bases remaining between them. CDR3 coding DNA: TGTGCCAGCAGCACCCGACCTATTGACTCCCGCCGTGGGCTGTTTTTT. Translating gives CASSTRPIDSRRGLFF.

This chain uses TRBV5-1 with TRBJ2-1; TRBD2 might be the D (5 bases). The CDR3 loop spans 13 amino acids. Germline V gene data show CDR1 as SGHRS and CDR2 as YFSETQ. The germline V and J ends were trimmed by 0 bases and 9 bases, with 10 bases remaining between them. The CDR3 spells CASSLVDYGEQFF. DNA of the CDR3: TGCGCCAGCAGCTTGGTAGACTATGGTGAGCAGTTCTTC.

This sequence joins TRBV30 and TRBJ1-5, with D hard to call. The ends were cut back, 0 bases at V and 3 bases at J, with 6 bases in the middle. The CDR3 contains 13 residues. Germline V gene data show CDR1 as GTSNPN and CDR2 as SVGIG (reference sequence). In DNA, the CDR3 is TGTGCCTGGAGTGTCCAGAACAATCAGCCCCAGCATTTT. This sequence encodes CAWSVQNNQPQHF.

This clone came up a few times. The rearrangement uses TRBV4-1 and TRBJ1-2, with no clear D. There are 12 residues in the CDR3. CDR1 is MGHRA and CDR2 is YSYEKL in the germline V gene. V was pared by 0 bases and J by 8 bases, with 7 bases between. The CDR3 DNA reads as TGCGCCAGCAGCCAAGAGGGTGTGGGCTACACCTTC. Translated, it gives CASSQEGVGYTF.

This chain links TRBV7-6 with TRBJ2-2; the match to TRBD2 covers 13 bases. The CDR3 is 22 residues long. Trimming at V came to 2 bases and at J to 1 base, leaving 16 bases not matched to a gene. Germline CDR1 and CDR2: SGHVS and FNYEAQ. CDR3 nucleotides: TGTGCCAGCAGCTTATATGTGAGTCTTGGACTAGCGGGGGACGTGAACACCGGGGAGCTGTTTTTT. Its protein product is CASSLYVSLGLAGDVNTGELFF.

The V call is TRBV10-2, the J call TRBJ2-3; 11 bases map to TRBD2. This CDR3 contains 18 residues. V lost 6 bases, J lost 0 bases, and 11 bases stayed unmatched. The germline CDR1 and CDR2 sequences are WSHSY and SAAADI. The CDR3 sequence: CASRPLAGVGGSTDTQYF. The CDR3 DNA follows: TGCGCCAGCAGACCACTAGCGGGAGTTGGTGGGAGCACAGATACGCAGTATTTT.

The chain combines TRBV2 with TRBJ2-1; TRBD2 aligns across 11 bases. This CDR3 region has 15 residues. Unmatched junction bases numbered 6, after V lost 4 bases and J lost 7 bases. Germline CDR1 and CDR2: SNHLY and FYNNEI. The CDR3 DNA follows: TGTGCCAGCAGTGGTAGCGGGGGGGCCTGGAATGAGCAGTTCTTC. Its protein is CASSGSGGAWNEQFF.

The chain employs TRBV2 and TRBJ2-5; 9 nucleotides line up with TRBD1. From germline, CDR1 is SNHLY and CDR2 FYNNEI. With V trimmed by 5 bases and J by 1 base, 5 bases remained unmatched. The CDR3 is 15 residues long. CDR3 sequence reads: CASSLGQGSQETQYF. CDR3 coding DNA: TGTGCCAGCAGTTTGGGACAGGGAAGCCAAGAGACCCAGTACTTC.

V gene TRBV4-1 combines with J gene TRBJ1-2, with a possible D match to TRBD1 (6 bases). Trimming removed 0 bases at V and 8 bases at J, with 19 bases between. Germline CDR1 MGHRA, CDR2 YSYEKL. The CDR3 contains 16 residues. The CDR3, as DNA: TGCGCCAGCAGCCAAGACCCCCTGTCGGGGGGCTACGGCTACACCTTC. Translating gives CASSQDPLSGGYGYTF.

The rearrangement uses TRBV2 and TRBJ2-1; 10 nucleotides align to TRBD2. V was clipped by 6 bases and J by 8 bases; unmatched bases: 7. Germline CDR1 SNHLY, CDR2 FYNNEI. The CDR3 sequence is 14 residues long. CDR3 sequence reads: CASRESGLAHEQFF. CDR3 nucleotide sequence: TGTGCCAGCAGGGAATCGGGACTAGCGCATGAGCAGTTCTTC.